These 23 T cell receptor beta chains came from one sample sequenced in a study of PD-1 blockade in classical Hodgkin lymphoma. Assay used: immunoSEQ multiplex PCR; TCRdb lists only in-frame clones, some missing. The repertoire has approximately 4,200 clones, around 90% of them found once; the top ten carry approximately 0.9%. No patient escaped relapse after autologous stem cell transplantation, and brentuximab vedotin exposure varied. Researchers report purifying CD4+ T cells from thawed PBMCs by magnetic negative selection. This specimen was CD4+ T cells from blood, taken at baseline. The receptors originated from a human donor with classical Hodgkin lymphoma.

The V call is TRBV7-8, the J call TRBJ1-3; TRBD1 is a possible D gene (5 bases). In germline, CDR1 is SGHVS, CDR2 FQNEAQ. V was pared by 5 bases and J by 2 bases, with 10 bases between. The CDR3 consists of 14 residues. The DNA of the CDR3 is TGTGCCAGCAGCCCTCGGGGGGCTGGAAACACCATATATTTT. Encoded protein: CASSPRGAGNTIYF.

V and J are TRBV11-2 and TRBJ1-1; no reliable D call. CDR1 and CDR2 from the germline V gene are SGHAT and FQNNGV. The CDR3 extends over 12 amino acids. Trimming left V 5 bases short and J 6 bases short, with 10 bases between. This chain's CDR3 is CASSHSTAEAFF. In DNA form, the CDR3 reads TGTGCCAGCAGCCATTCAACCGCTGAAGCTTTCTTT.

This chain links TRBV6-1 with TRBJ1-2; D is uncertain. Trimming stripped 7 bases from V and 4 bases from J, with 13 bases between. Germline V gene sequence: CDR1 MNHNS, CDR2 SASEGT. The CDR3 loop spans 13 amino acids. CDR3 DNA sequence: TGTGCCAGCAACGGAAGGGTTGCCTATGGCTACACCTTC. It specifies CASNGRVAYGYTF.

This chain uses TRBV5-1 with TRBJ2-3; the D gene is possibly TRBD1 (7 bases). The V gene's germline CDR1 is SGHRS and CDR2 YFSETQ. V lost 6 bases, J lost 4 bases, and 18 bases lay in between. This CDR3 is built from 15 residues. The CDR3 coding sequence is TGCGCCAGCAAGCGCGGGACAGTGGTTGCAGATACGCAGTATTTT. Amino acids: CASKRGTVVADTQYF.

The V and J genes are TRBV19 and TRBJ1-3; D not resolved. V gave up 5 bases and J gave up 0 bases, with 5 bases separating them. The CDR3 is 13 residues long. The germline CDR1 and CDR2 sequences are LNHDA and SQIVND (reference sequence). The DNA of the CDR3 is TGTGCCAGTAGTCAGCTCTCTGGAAACACCATATATTTT. It is translated as CASSQLSGNTIYF. The whole variable domain, remainder taken from reference TRBV19 and TRBJ1-3, is DGGITQSPKYLFRKEGQNVTLSCEQNLNHDAMYWYRQDPGQGLRLIYYSQIVNDFQKGDIAEGYSVSREKKESFPLTVTSAQKNPTAFYLCASSQLSGNTIYFGEGSWLTVV.

The chain combines TRBV6-6 with TRBJ2-6, with no clear D. Trimming shortened V by 7 bases and J by 0 bases, and 13 bases separated the two germline ends. The CDR3 is made up of 16 amino acids. CDR1 and CDR2 from the germline V gene are MNHNY and SVGAGI (reference sequence). The CDR3 DNA reads TGTGCCAGCACGATTGGGTCCCGCTCTGGGGCCAACGTCCTGACTTTC. It translates to CASTIGSRSGANVLTF.

The chain recombines TRBV9 with TRBJ2-7; D is possibly TRBD1 (6 bases). CDR1 SGDLS and CDR2 YYNGEE come from the germline V gene. The CDR3 extends over 11 amino acids. V lost 7 bases and J lost 4, with 9 bases in between. Here the CDR3 reads CASGGGYEQYF. CDR3 bases: TGTGCCAGCGGGGGCGGTTACGAGCAGTACTTC.

The J gene is TRBJ1-4, the V gene TRBV5-1, with no clear D. CDR3 length equals 19 residues. In germline, CDR1 is SGHRS, CDR2 YFSETQ. V was shortened by 0 bases and J by 3 bases, with 21 bases between the two germline ends. CDR3 coding DNA: TGCGCCAGCAGCTTGGTCCTTTCCGGCCCGACCCGAGCTAATGAAAAACTGTTTTTT. Translation: CASSLVLSGPTRANEKLFF.

The sample holds one count of this clone. The V gene is TRBV11-2, the J gene TRBJ1-3; maybe TRBD1 (5 bases). This CDR3 has 15 residues. With 4 bases removed from V and 6 bases from J, the gap between germline ends came to 16 bases. Germline V gives CDR1 SGHAT, CDR2 FQNNGV. The CDR3 DNA is TGTGCCAGCAGCTCGAAATGGACAACGCCAAACACCATATATTTT. Its protein product is CASSSKWTTPNTIYF.

The chain links TRBV5-1 to TRBJ2-3; D may be TRBD2 (6 bases). Trimming cost V 7 bases and J 0 bases, with 12 bases left between them. The CDR3 sequence is 14 residues long. Per germline, CDR1 SGHRS and CDR2 YFSETQ. As DNA, the CDR3 is TGCGCCAGCTTCGTTAGCGGTAGCACAGATACGCAGTATTTT. This translates into CASFVSGSTDTQYF.

This chain uses TRBV5-1 with TRBJ2-7; the D gene could be TRBD1 or TRBD2 (5 bases each). The length of the CDR3 is 15 residues. From germline, CDR1 is SGHRS and CDR2 YFSETQ. V lost 4 bases and J lost 2, with 16 bases in between. CDR3 amino acids: CASSLQGTGTYEQYF. The CDR3 nucleotides are TGCGCCAGCAGCCTCCAAGGGACGGGGACCTACGAGCAGTACTTC.

This clone was observed a few times. Relative to the germline gene, one junction end is altered; a read error may explain this. V gene TRBV5-6 combines with J gene TRBJ1-6; D is ambiguous. The CDR3 contains 13 residues. Germline V lookup: CDR1 SGHDT, CDR2 YYEEEE. The CDR3 sequence: CASSLEPDSPLHF. The CDR3 region has the DNA TGTGCCAGCAGCTTGGAACCAGATTCCCCCCTCCACTTT.

The chain combines TRBV19 with TRBJ1-1; a possible D gene is TRBD1 (6 bases). V was trimmed by 7 bases and J by 7 bases, leaving 19 bases between them. Germline lookup yields CDR1 LNHDA and CDR2 SQIVND (reference sequence). The CDR3 runs 14 residues. CDR3: CASILGQTESEAFF. The CDR3 region has the DNA TGTGCCAGTATCCTCGGACAGACGGAGAGTGAAGCTTTCTTT.

This sequence joins TRBV30 and TRBJ2-5; the match to TRBD2 covers 9 bases. V shed 8 bases and J 5 bases; nucleotides not matched to a gene: 9. Germline lookup yields CDR1 GTSNPN and CDR2 SVGIG (reference sequence). This CDR3 region has 13 residues. The CDR3 nucleotides are TGTGCCGCTTCTAGCGGGGTATTTGAGACCCAGTACTTC. Translated: CAASSGVFETQYF.

This chain connects TRBV28 to TRBJ2-7; 8 bases fit TRBD2. The junction had 13 bases not matched to a gene; V was cut back by 8 bases and J by 4 bases. CDR3 length: 15 amino acids. Looked up from germline, CDR1 is MDHEN and CDR2 is SYDVKM. The CDR3 DNA reads as TGTGCCAGCGTCGTAGCGGGGCTCGGAGCATACGAGCAGTACTTC. This gives the protein CASVVAGLGAYEQYF.

V gene TRBV10-1 combines with J gene TRBJ1-5, with TRBD1 identical over 12 bases. The germline gives CDR1 WNHNN, CDR2 SYGVQD (reference sequence). The CDR3 is made up of 21 amino acids. V lost 0 bases and J lost 4; bases outside the gene matches: 16. This CDR3 is CASSESALRDRGRLGNQPQHF. The CDR3 region has the DNA TGCGCCAGCAGTGAGTCCGCGCTAAGGGACAGGGGGCGATTAGGGAATCAGCCCCAGCATTTT.

The V call is TRBV4-1, the J call TRBJ1-4; D is unresolved. CDR3 length: 15 amino acids. Trimming cost V 4 bases and J 2 bases, with 11 bases left between them. Germline V lookup: CDR1 MGHRA, CDR2 YSYEKL. CDR3 sequence reads: CASSPARATNEKLFF. CDR3 DNA sequence: TGCGCCAGCAGCCCAGCGAGGGCGACTAATGAAAAACTGTTTTTT.

The chain is built from TRBV5-1 and TRBJ1-1; TRBD1 might be the D (5 bases). V gave up 0 bases and J gave up 5 bases, with 11 bases separating them. The V gene's germline CDR1 is SGHRS and CDR2 YFSETQ. There are 14 residues in the CDR3. CDR3: CASSLGGSWTEAFF. For the CDR3, the DNA is TGCGCCAGCAGCTTGGGGGGCAGTTGGACTGAAGCTTTCTTT.

The chain links TRBV6-1 to TRBJ2-7; D may correspond to TRBD1 or TRBD2 (5 bases each). The CDR3 is 15 residues long. Trimming removed 4 bases from V and 2 bases from J, with 15 bases in between. Germline assignment: CDR1 MNHNS and CDR2 SASEGT. The CDR3: CASSGYGDPTYEQYF. The CDR3 DNA sequence: TGTGCCAGCAGTGGGTACGGGGACCCAACCTACGAGCAGTACTTC.

The chain employs TRBV7-9 and TRBJ1-2, with 7 bases fitting TRBD1. The germline V gene encodes CDR1 SEHNR and CDR2 FQNEAQ (reference sequence). Trimming cost V 6 bases and J 7 bases; bases outside gene matches: 11. The CDR3 loop spans 14 amino acids. The CDR3 sequence: CASRHSTGVGGYTF. CDR3 coding DNA: TGTGCCAGCAGACACTCCACAGGGGTTGGTGGCTACACCTTC.

This sequence joins TRBV5-1 and TRBJ2-5; D might be TRBD2 (6 bases). Germline V gives CDR1 SGHRS, CDR2 YFSETQ. With 0 bases removed from V and 7 bases from J, the gap between germline ends came to 13 bases. CDR3 length: 14 residues. CDR3 sequence: CASSLGMEGLTQYF. The CDR3 nucleotides read TGCGCCAGCAGCTTGGGTATGGAGGGGTTGACCCAGTACTTC.

The J gene is TRBJ2-2, the V gene TRBV5-1, with 8 nucleotides matching TRBD1. Germline V gives CDR1 SGHRS, CDR2 YFSETQ. J lost 3 bases, V lost 4 bases, and 5 bases had no gene match. This CDR3 spans 15 amino acids. The CDR3 DNA reads TGCGCCAGCAGCCTCCGGACAGGGCACACCGGGGAGCTGTTTTTT. The encoded protein is CASSLRTGHTGELFF.

The chain uses TRBV4-2 and TRBJ1-2, with D uncertain. The CDR3 sequence is 17 residues long. Trimming pared 0 bases from V and 2 bases from J, leaving 16 bases between. The germline gives CDR1 LGHNA, CDR2 YNFKEQ. The CDR3 DNA follows: TGTGCCAGCAGCCAAGATCAAGGCCGAGGGTCCAACTATGGCTACACCTTC. This encodes CASSQDQGRGSNYGYTF.